The 8 T cell receptor beta chains in this list originate from one sample, sequenced in a study of T cells in Graves' hyperthyroidism and ophthalmopathy. The CDR3 regions of TCR beta were amplified from RNA transcripts. The HTBI set primed first-round TCR CDR3 RT-PCR. MiXCR, applied by TCRdb to the multiplex PCR reads, yields one record per CDR3 protein. Counted here are approximately 400,000 distinct CDR3 sequences, more than 13% occurring once; the ten biggest clones make up around 28%. Sequenced: blood. The receptors shown here come from a man aged 50 or older with Graves' ophthalmopathy.

Points on this clonotype: A single base separates this from a much larger clone, so it may be a read error. The chain combines TRBV2 with TRBJ2-5; 10 bases line up with TRBD2. Losses at the gene ends were 2 bases for V and 7 bases for J; bases not matched to a gene: 13. The CDR3 is made up of 17 amino acids. Germline values: CDR1 SNHLY, CDR2 FYNNEI. CDR3 DNA sequence: TGTGCCAGCAGTGAACCGGCTAGCGGGAGCGTAAGAGGGACCCAGTACTTC. This gives the protein CASSEPASGSVRGTQYF.

This clonotype was seen many times. The chain links TRBV20-1 to TRBJ2-3; no clear D. This CDR3 contains 13 residues. CDR1 and CDR2 (germline): DFQATT, SNEGSKA (reference sequence). The V end lost 3 bases, the J end lost 0 bases, and 7 bases lay between the germline ends. The CDR3 loop is CSASLPSTDTQYF. The CDR3, as DNA: TGCAGTGCTAGTTTGCCTAGCACAGATACGCAGTATTTT.

The V and J genes are TRBV19 and TRBJ1-5; D call uncertain. The germline gives CDR1 LNHDA, CDR2 SQIVND (reference sequence). The CDR3 runs to 16 residues. V dropped 1 base and J dropped 1 base, with 11 bases sitting between them. CDR3 bases: TGTGCCAGTAGTATAGTACCAGGATCAAGCAATCAGCCCCAGCATTTT. Translation gives CASSIVPGSSNQPQHF.

This clonotype was seen ten or more times. The chain is built from TRBV18 and TRBJ1-1; D might be TRBD1 (5 bases). V was clipped by 3 bases and J by 8 bases, with 16 bases between them. The CDR3 runs to 14 residues. CDR1 and CDR2 (germline): KGHSH, LQKENI. CDR3 region: CASSPGRATLEAFF. The CDR3 DNA reads TGTGCCAGCTCACCGGGACGGGCTACTCTCGAAGCTTTCTTT.

This clonotype came up many times. This chain uses TRBV5-1 with TRBJ2-2; TRBD1 agrees at 7 bases. This CDR3 has 15 residues. Germline V gene lookup returns CDR1 SGHRS and CDR2 YFSETQ. Unmatched junction bases numbered 7, after V lost 2 bases and J lost 6 bases. The CDR3, as DNA: TGCGCCAGCAGCTTAGATACGACAGGGCCCGGGGAGCTGTTTTTT. Translated: CASSLDTTGPGELFF.

This clonotype has ten or more counts. The gene calls are TRBV6-5 and TRBJ2-1; D remains unclear. V was shortened by 0 bases and J by 0 bases, with 12 bases between the two germline ends. The CDR3 sequence is 17 residues long. Germline V gene sequence: CDR1 MNHEY, CDR2 SVGAGI. CDR3 DNA sequence: TGTGCCAGCAGTTACTCGAGTATGGCTGGCTCCTACAATGAGCAGTTCTTC. Translation: CASSYSSMAGSYNEQFF.

This clonotype has more than one count but fewer than ten. This chain joins TRBV27 and TRBJ2-1; 8 bases are shared with TRBD2. CDR3 length equals 14 residues. Germline CDR1 and CDR2: MNHEY and SMNVEV (reference sequence). V dropped 5 bases and J dropped 8; count of bases not matched to a gene: 8. The DNA of the CDR3 is TGTGCCAGCAGTCCCCTGACTAGCGCCTATGAGCAGTTCTTC. This translates into CASSPLTSAYEQFF.

This clonotype was observed many times. CDR3 in amino acids: CASSLGTGGSYEQYF. The CDR3 nucleotides are TGTGCCAGCAGCTTAGGGACTGGTGGCTCCTACGAGCAGTACTTC. The chain joins TRBV7-8 to TRBJ2-7, with a weak D call TRBD2 (5 bases). The V end was cut by 1 base, the J end by 0 bases, with 10 bases between. Germline V gives CDR1 SGHVS, CDR2 FQNEAQ. The CDR3 sequence is 15 residues long.